The 14 T cell receptor beta chains in this list originate from one sample, sequenced in a study of CD8 T cells in ankylosing spondylitis. TCRdb re-analysed the 5' RACE reads in MiXCR, keeping a single row per CDR3 protein. The sample contains 200,000 to 300,000 distinct CDR3 sequences, around 9.2% of which appear only once. The sequencing input was blood, either unsorted or a sorted T cell fraction (not recorded which). The receptors were gathered from a male donor with ankylosing spondylitis or in good health (not recorded which).

This clonotype occurred many times. The chain uses TRBV3-1 and TRBJ2-1; TRBD2 aligns across 12 bases. This CDR3 is 15 amino acids long. V trimming: 4 bases; J trimming: 7 bases; junction bases outside the gene matches: 5. Per the germline V gene, CDR1 is LGHDT and CDR2 is YNNKEL (reference sequence). CDR3 in amino acids: CASSLTSGRLNEQFF. CDR3 coding DNA: TGTGCCAGCAGCCTAACTAGCGGGAGGCTTAATGAGCAGTTCTTC.

This clonotype was counted at least ten times. The DNA of the CDR3 is TGTGCCAGCAGCTCCTCGGGGGTTCGTCGGCAGCCCCAGCATTTT. Translating gives CASSSSGVRRQPQHF. The J gene is TRBJ1-5, the V gene TRBV28, with a tentative D call TRBD1 (5 bases). The CDR3 spans 15 residues. The germline V and J ends were trimmed by 6 bases and 7 bases, with 19 bases remaining between them. Germline V gene sequence: CDR1 MDHEN, CDR2 SYDVKM.

This clonotype occurred a few times. The chain uses TRBV27 and TRBJ2-7; 7 bases align to TRBD1. This CDR3 is 14 amino acids long. Germline-derived CDR1 and CDR2 are MNHEY and SMNVEV (reference sequence). V was pared by 6 bases and J by 4 bases, with 9 bases of the junction left unmatched. The CDR3 DNA sequence: TGTGCCAGCAGATTGACAGGGATGCTGTACGAGCAGTACTTC. Translated, it gives CASRLTGMLYEQYF.

Many counts were recorded for this clonotype. The J gene is TRBJ2-1, the V gene TRBV5-1, with TRBD1 as a possible D gene (5 bases). The CDR3 consists of 16 residues. With 2 bases removed from V and 4 bases from J, the gap between germline ends came to 16 bases. Germline loops: CDR1 SGHRS, CDR2 YFSETQ. The CDR3 here is CASSFTHRPEYNEQFF. The CDR3 DNA reads as TGCGCCAGCAGCTTCACCCACAGGCCAGAATACAATGAGCAGTTCTTC.

V and J are TRBV7-8 and TRBJ1-6; TRBD1 matches 8 bases. The CDR3 spans 17 residues. J lost 11 bases, V lost 2 bases, and 14 bases had no gene match. Germline CDR1 reads SGHVS; CDR2 reads FQNEAQ. CDR3 residues: CASSLRERDRRSPPLHF. The CDR3 nucleotides are TGTGCCAGCAGCTTAAGGGAACGGGACAGGAGGTCCCCACCCCTCCACTTT.

This clonotype was counted at least ten times. The rearrangement uses TRBV15 and TRBJ1-1; TRBD1 might be the D (5 bases). Between the trimmed V and J ends, which lost 1 base and 4 bases, there was a span of 16 bases. Germline V gene data show CDR1 as LNHNV and CDR2 as YYDKDF (reference sequence). CDR3 length equals 16 residues. CDR3 protein: CATSRGVWDLGTEAFF. The CDR3 bases are TGTGCCACCAGCAGAGGGGTTTGGGACCTTGGCACTGAAGCTTTCTTT.

This clonotype occurred many times. For the CDR3, the DNA is TGTGCCAGCAGCCAAGCGGATGGCTACACCTTC. Amino acids: CASSQADGYTF. The chain couples TRBV3-1 to TRBJ1-2; no clear D gene. This CDR3 is built from 11 residues. Germline CDR1 and CDR2: LGHDT and YNNKEL (reference sequence). V gave up 1 base and J gave up 6 bases, with 3 bases separating them.

In this sample, this clonotype turned up many times. This chain uses TRBV10-3 with TRBJ2-7; D may be TRBD1 (5 bases). This CDR3 has 15 amino acids. The ends were cut back, 3 bases at V and 6 bases at J, with 18 bases in the middle. Looked up from germline, CDR1 is ENHRY and CDR2 is SYGVKD. The CDR3 spells CAISEDYGHASEQYF. DNA of the CDR3: TGTGCCATCAGTGAAGATTATGGACACGCTTCCGAGCAGTACTTC.

The CDR3 loop reads CASRADRRRLYNSPLHF. As DNA, the CDR3 is TGTGCCAGCAGGGCGGACAGGCGCAGACTCTATAATTCACCCCTCCACTTT. The V call is TRBV28, the J call TRBJ1-6, with 7 bases identical to TRBD1. CDR1 is MDHEN and CDR2 is SYDVKM in the germline V gene. Trimming removed 6 bases from V and 3 bases from J; junction bases left unmatched: 11. CDR3 length equals 17 residues.

This clonotype was recorded many times. V gene TRBV10-3 combines with J gene TRBJ1-5; 9 bases fit TRBD1. The CDR3 extends over 15 amino acids. V trimming: 4 bases; J trimming: 7 bases; junction bases outside the gene matches: 8. Germline V gene lookup returns CDR1 ENHRY and CDR2 SYGVKD. CDR3 nucleotide sequence: TGTGCCATCAGTGGGGGACAGGGAAGTGCACAGCCCCAGCATTTT. Amino acid sequence: CAISGGQGSAQPQHF.

In its sample, this clonotype was seen many times. This chain connects TRBV12-3 or TRBV12-4 to TRBJ1-2; a weak D match, TRBD1 (6 bases). CDR3 length: 14 amino acids. The V gene lost 2 bases and the J gene lost 5 bases, with 12 bases spanning the gap. CDR3 DNA sequence: TGTGCCAGCAGTTTATGGGGAGGGGGGTATGGCTACACCTTC. Translating gives CASSLWGGGYGYTF.

This clonotype appeared many times. The chain links TRBV12-3 or TRBV12-4 to TRBJ1-2, with a tentative D call TRBD1 (5 bases). Trimming left V 2 bases short and J 5 bases short, with 12 bases between. The CDR3 covers 14 residues. The CDR3 reads CASSLLSGGYGYTF. The CDR3 bases are TGTGCCAGCAGTTTATTGAGCGGGGGGTATGGCTACACCTTC.

This clonotype has a handful of counts. The chain is built from TRBV7-2 and TRBJ2-3; tentative D call: TRBD2 (5 bases). The V gene lost 3 bases and the J gene lost 5 bases, with 12 bases spanning the gap. Germline assignment: CDR1 SGHTA and CDR2 FQGNSA. This CDR3 is 14 amino acids long. The CDR3 loop is CASSLSVREDTQYF. CDR3 DNA sequence: TGTGCCAGCAGCTTGAGTGTCCGGGAAGATACGCAGTATTTT.

J is TRBJ1-2 and V is TRBV4-1; no firm D call. CDR1 is MGHRA, CDR2 YSYEKL, per germline. CDR3 length equals 15 residues. V lost 0 bases to trimming and J lost 1 base, with 9 bases between them. The CDR3 DNA follows: TGCGCCAGCAGCCAAGATAGAAACCTTAACTATGGCTACACCTTC. Its translation is CASSQDRNLNYGYTF.